There are a few counts of the clone carrying this T cell receptor (beta chain). These data belong to a study of cytomegalovirus exposure and HLA in healthy donors. The overall study: Sequencing of 150 million to 200 million T cells in an earlier analysis found about 120 million unique TCR beta sequences.

A multiplex PCR was run with 60 Vbeta primers and 13 Jbeta primers. Data came from immunoSEQ multiplex PCR; TCRdb stores just in-frame clones and leaves some out. The repertoire consists of more than 95,000 clones, with roughly a sixth occurring once and the leading ten covering about 2.6%. Trimming shortened V by 0 bases and J by 5 bases, and 7 bases separated the two germline ends. Per the germline V gene, CDR1 is LGHNA and CDR2 is YNFKEQ. The CDR3 sequence is 13 residues long. The gene calls are TRBV4-2 and TRBJ1-2; tentative D call: TRBD1 (6 bases). The origin of this receptor is a female donor in good health and CMV-seropositive. Sequenced: PBMCs. This chain's CDR3 is CASSQETGYGYTF. The CDR3 DNA reads TGTGCCAGCAGCCAAGAGACAGGTTATGGCTACACCTTC.